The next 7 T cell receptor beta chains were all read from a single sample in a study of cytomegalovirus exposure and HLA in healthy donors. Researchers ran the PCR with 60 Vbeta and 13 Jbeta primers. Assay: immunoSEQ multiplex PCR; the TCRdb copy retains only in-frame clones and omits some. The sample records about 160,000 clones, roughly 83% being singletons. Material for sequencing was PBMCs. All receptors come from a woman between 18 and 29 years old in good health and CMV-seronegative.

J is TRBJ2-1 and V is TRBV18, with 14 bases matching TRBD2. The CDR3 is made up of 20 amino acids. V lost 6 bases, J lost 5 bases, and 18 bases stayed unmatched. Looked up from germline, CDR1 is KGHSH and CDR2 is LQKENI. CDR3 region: CASSLRRLAGGRLPDNEQFF. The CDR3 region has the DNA TGTGCCAGCTCCCTCCGAAGACTAGCGGGGGGGCGGCTTCCTGACAATGAGCAGTTCTTC. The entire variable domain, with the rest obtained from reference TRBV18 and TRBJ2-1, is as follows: NAGVMQNPRHLVRRRGQEARLRCSPMKGHSHVYWYRQLPEEGLKFMVYLQKENIIDESGMPKERFSAEFPKEGPSILRIQQVVRGDSAAYFCASSLRRLAGGRLPDNEQFFGPGTRLTVL.

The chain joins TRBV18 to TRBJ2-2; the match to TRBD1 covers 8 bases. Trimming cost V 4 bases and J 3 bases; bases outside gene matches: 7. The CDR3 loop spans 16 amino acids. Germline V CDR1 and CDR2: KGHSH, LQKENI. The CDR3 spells CASSLGQGPYTGELFF. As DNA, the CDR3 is TGTGCCAGCTCACTCGGACAGGGACCGTACACCGGGGAGCTGTTTTTT. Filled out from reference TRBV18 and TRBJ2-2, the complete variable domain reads NAGVMQNPRHLVRRRGQEARLRCSPMKGHSHVYWYRQLPEEGLKFMVYLQKENIIDESGMPKERFSAEFPKEGPSILRIQQVVRGDSAAYFCASSLGQGPYTGELFFGEGSRLTVL.

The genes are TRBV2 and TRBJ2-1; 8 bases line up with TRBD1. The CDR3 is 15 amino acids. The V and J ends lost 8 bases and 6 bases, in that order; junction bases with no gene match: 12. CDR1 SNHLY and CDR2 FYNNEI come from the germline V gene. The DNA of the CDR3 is TGTGCCAGCCGGTTAGAACAGGGGGGATTCAATGAGCAGTTCTTC. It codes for CASRLEQGGFNEQFF.

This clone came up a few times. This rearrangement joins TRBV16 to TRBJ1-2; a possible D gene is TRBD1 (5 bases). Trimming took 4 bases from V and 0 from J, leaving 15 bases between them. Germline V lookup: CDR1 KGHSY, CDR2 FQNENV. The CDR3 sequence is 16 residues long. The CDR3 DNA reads TGTGCCAGCAGCCTCGCCGCGGCAGGGACTAACTATGGCTACACCTTC. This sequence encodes CASSLAAAGTNYGYTF.

The CDR3 sequence: CASSLVRGYEKLFF. CDR3 coding DNA: TGTGCCAGCAGCTTAGTCAGGGGGTATGAAAAACTGTTTTTT. This sequence joins TRBV7-9 and TRBJ1-4; the match to TRBD1 covers 7 bases. V was pared by 1 base and J by 6 bases, with 2 bases of the junction left unmatched. The germline V gene has CDR1 SEHNR and CDR2 FQNEAQ (reference sequence). CDR3 length: 14 amino acids.

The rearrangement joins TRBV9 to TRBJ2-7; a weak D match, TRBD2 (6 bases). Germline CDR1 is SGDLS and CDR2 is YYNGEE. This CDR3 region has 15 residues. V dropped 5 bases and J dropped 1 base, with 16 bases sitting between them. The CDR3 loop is CASSLGPAGSYEQYF. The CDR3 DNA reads TGTGCCAGCAGTCTTGGGCCAGCGGGTTCCTACGAGCAGTACTTC.

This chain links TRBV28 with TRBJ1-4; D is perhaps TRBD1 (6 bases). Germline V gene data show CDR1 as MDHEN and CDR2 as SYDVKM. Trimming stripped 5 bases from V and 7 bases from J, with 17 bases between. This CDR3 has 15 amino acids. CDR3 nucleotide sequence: TGTGCCAGCAGTCCCGCCGACAGGAGTGGTGAAAAACTGTTTTTT. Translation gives CASSPADRSGEKLFF.